The T cell receptor (beta chain) described here comes from a study of T cells in Graves' hyperthyroidism and ophthalmopathy. Findings and limits, study-wide: Ophthalmopathy and stable hyperthyroidism were separated by a 13 V-J model.

Isolation of PBMCs was performed on around 9.8 ml fresh peripheral blood. About this clonotype itself: The antigen remains unidentified. A much larger clone sits a single nucleotide away, making a read error possible.

The CDR3 regions of TCR beta were amplified from RNA transcripts. With the HTBI primer set, the TCR CDR3 went through a first round of RT-PCR. TCRdb re-called the multiplex PCR reads with MiXCR, one entry per CDR3 protein. The table shows about 400,000 distinct CDR3 sequences, with 25% occurring only once. Per germline, CDR1 SEHNR and CDR2 FQNEAQ (reference sequence). This CDR3 has 14 residues. Material for sequencing was blood. This TCR derives from a man aged 50 to 59 with Graves' hyperthyroidism. This rearrangement joins TRBV7-9 to TRBJ2-5, with 7 positions matching TRBD1. The assigned J gene may be wrong: the sequence end matches TRBJ2-1 better. Here the CDR3 reads CASSQTGLQETQFF. DNA of the CDR3: TGTGCCAGCAGCCAGACAGGGCTCCAAGAGACCCAGTTCTTC.